The 30 T cell receptor beta chains in this list originate from one sample, sequenced in a study of T-cell memory formation after mild COVID-19 (dated by TCRdb to about 2021). The library was generated by 5' RACE. The sequencer was an Illumina NovaSeq 6000. The raw public reads went through TCRdb reprocessing: fastp at Q25, MiXCR clone calling, in-frame beta chains kept. Each entry merges the rows of one CDR3 protein and shows their most common DNA and genes. This sample lists around 200,000 distinct CDR3 sequences; 8% to 11% were detected once. The ten most abundant clones make up approximately 2.8% of the sample. Sequencing was performed on PBMCs or a T cell subset sorted from them (not recorded which). Receptor source: a man between 18 and 29 years old who had mild COVID-19 (a few samples of this study predate the infection). The sample titles of this study are shuffled in the database, so cell type and time point are left out; the donor was told from shared clones.

The chain has TRBV18 and TRBJ2-7; 8 bases fit TRBD1. V shed 3 bases, J shed 4 bases, and the junction held 8 bases outside the gene matches. Germline lookup yields CDR1 KGHSH and CDR2 LQKENI. This CDR3 contains 15 residues. CDR3: CASSPPGTGPYEQYF. The CDR3 DNA sequence: TGTGCCAGCTCACCTCCCGGGACAGGACCTTACGAGCAGTACTTC. The full variable domain, with the rest looked up from reference TRBV18 and TRBJ2-7, is NAGVMQNPRHLVRRRGQEARLRCSPMKGHSHVYWYRQLPEEGLKFMVYLQKENIIDESGMPKERFSAEFPKEGPSILRIQQVVRGDSAAYFCASSPPGTGPYEQYFGPGTRLTVT.

This clonotype was seen a handful of times. The chain links TRBV29-1 to TRBJ2-5; TRBD2 matches 8 bases. V was pared by 0 bases and J by 4 bases, with 7 bases of the junction left unmatched. This CDR3 contains 15 residues. Germline V gene sequence: CDR1 SQVTM, CDR2 ANQGSEA. CDR3 sequence: CSVEEGTRQRETQYF. Here the CDR3 DNA reads TGCAGCGTTGAAGAGGGGACTAGGCAAAGAGAGACCCAGTACTTC.

CDR3 sequence: CASKTGNTEAFF. CDR3 nucleotides: TGTGCCAGCAAGACAGGGAACACTGAAGCTTTCTTT. The V call is TRBV2, the J call TRBJ1-1; D is possibly TRBD1 (6 bases). Germline assignment: CDR1 SNHLY and CDR2 FYNNEI. Trimming pared 7 bases from V and 1 base from J, leaving 7 bases between. The CDR3 spans 12 residues. Supplemented by reference TRBV2 and TRBJ1-1, the full variable domain reads EPEVTQTPSHQVTQMGQEVILRCVPISNHLYFYWYRQILGQKVEFLVSFYNNEISEKSEIFDDQFSVERPDGSNFTLKIRSTKLEDSAMYFCASKTGNTEAFFGQGTRLTVV.

The chain recombines TRBV18 with TRBJ2-3; 7 bases line up with TRBD1. V shed 4 bases and J 4 bases; nucleotides not matched to a gene: 5. The CDR3 length is 14 residues. CDR1 KGHSH and CDR2 LQKENI come from the germline V gene. CDR3 in amino acids: CASSLYRGPDTQYF. Written as DNA, the CDR3 is TGTGCCAGCTCACTATACAGGGGTCCAGATACGCAGTATTTT.

This clonotype showed up just a few times. V is TRBV14 and J is TRBJ2-3; D uncertain. The germline CDR1 and CDR2 sequences are SGHDN and FVKESK. V was clipped by 4 bases and J by 7 bases, with 3 bases between them. This CDR3 has 10 residues. The CDR3 reads CASSPYTQYF. For the CDR3, the DNA is TGTGCCAGCAGCCCATATACGCAGTATTTT.

The chain carries TRBV19 and TRBJ2-6; D call uncertain. Germline CDR1 reads LNHDA; CDR2 reads SQIVND (reference sequence). The V end lost 8 bases, the J end lost 0 bases, and 8 bases lay between the germline ends. This CDR3 region has 14 residues. Here the CDR3 DNA reads TGTGCCAGTTGTGGGGTCTCTGGGGCCAACGTCCTGACTTTC. Translation: CASCGVSGANVLTF.

This clonotype was seen many times. The rearrangement joins TRBV5-1 to TRBJ2-5, with D uncertain. CDR3 length: 14 residues. The V end was cut by 0 bases, the J end by 5 bases, with 11 bases between. The V gene's germline CDR1 is SGHRS and CDR2 YFSETQ. The CDR3 sequence: CASSLAGSEETQYF. In DNA, the CDR3 is TGCGCCAGCAGCTTGGCCGGGTCGGAGGAGACCCAGTACTTC.

This clonotype has just a few counts. V gene TRBV7-2 combines with J gene TRBJ1-4; TRBD1 matches at 9 bases. Germline loops: CDR1 SGHTA, CDR2 FQGNSA. The CDR3 is 18 amino acids. The ends lost 5 bases at V and 7 bases at J; junction bases unmatched: 17. This chain's CDR3 is CASSTSTGTGLFAEKLFF. CDR3 in DNA: TGTGCCAGCAGCACCTCGACCGGGACAGGGTTATTCGCTGAAAAACTGTTTTTT.

This clonotype showed up just a few times. The V call is TRBV18, the J call TRBJ1-2, with TRBD1 matching 8 bases. Germline values: CDR1 KGHSH, CDR2 LQKENI. There are 17 residues in the CDR3. V shed 2 bases, J shed 4 bases, and the junction held 12 bases outside the gene matches. This CDR3 reads CASSPSFGQGASYGYTF. The CDR3 nucleotides are TGTGCCAGCTCACCAAGTTTTGGGCAGGGGGCCTCCTATGGCTACACCTTC. Combining the CDR3 with reference TRBV18 and TRBJ1-2 gives the whole variable domain NAGVMQNPRHLVRRRGQEARLRCSPMKGHSHVYWYRQLPEEGLKFMVYLQKENIIDESGMPKERFSAEFPKEGPSILRIQQVVRGDSAAYFCASSPSFGQGASYGYTFGSGTRLTVV.

The chain carries TRBV20-1 and TRBJ2-3; D is uncertain. The CDR3 has 10 amino acids. V was cut by 3 bases and J by 2 bases, with 0 bases left in between. Per germline, CDR1 DFQATT and CDR2 SNEGSKA (reference sequence). The CDR3 spells CSASTDTQYF. The CDR3 DNA reads as TGCAGTGCTAGCACAGATACGCAGTATTTT.

In this sample, this clonotype turned up a few times. The rearrangement uses TRBV5-1 and TRBJ2-7; tentatively, D is TRBD1 (5 bases). Trimming took 9 bases from V and 0 from J, leaving 16 bases between them. CDR1 SGHRS and CDR2 YFSETQ come from the germline V gene. The CDR3 contains 14 residues. CDR3 nucleotides: TGCGCCACCCATGAAGGGGCCCTCTCCTACGAGCAGTACGTC. Translation gives CATHEGALSYEQYV.

The chain recombines TRBV7-9 with TRBJ2-1, with a weak D call TRBD1 (7 bases). CDR3 length: 15 amino acids. V was shortened by 1 base and J by 6 bases, with 13 bases between the two germline ends. Germline assignment: CDR1 SEHNR and CDR2 FQNEAQ (reference sequence). The CDR3 loop reads CASSLGAGGINEQFF. As DNA, the CDR3 is TGTGCCAGCAGCTTAGGGGCAGGGGGGATCAATGAGCAGTTCTTC.

This clonotype was observed a handful of times. The gene calls are TRBV28 and TRBJ1-5, with 7 nucleotides matching TRBD1. This CDR3 is built from 18 residues. Looked up from germline, CDR1 is MDHEN and CDR2 is SYDVKM. V lost 3 bases, J lost 5 bases, and 16 bases stayed unmatched. The CDR3 region is CASSFSQGIGSMDQPQHF. In nucleotides, the CDR3 is TGTGCCAGCAGTTTTTCACAGGGGATCGGGTCAATGGATCAGCCCCAGCATTTT.

The genes are TRBV7-9 and TRBJ2-3; D is uncertain. In germline, CDR1 is SEHNR, CDR2 FQNEAQ (reference sequence). V lost 1 base and J lost 5, with 13 bases in between. The CDR3 runs 15 residues. The CDR3 coding sequence is TGTGCCAGCAGCTTAGATTACCGACCGGGAGATACGCAGTATTTT. Translated: CASSLDYRPGDTQYF.

The chain carries TRBV7-2 and TRBJ2-7; 8 bases agree with TRBD2. The CDR3 totals 14 residues. V was pared by 2 bases and J by 2 bases, with 2 bases of the junction left unmatched. In germline, CDR1 is SGHTA, CDR2 FQGNSA. The CDR3 DNA reads TGTGCCAGCAGCTTACGGGGGGGCCCCTACGAGCAGTACTTC. Translation: CASSLRGGPYEQYF.

This chain joins TRBV6-2 or TRBV6-3 and TRBJ1-6; 7 nucleotides align to TRBD1. V lost 6 bases and J lost 5; bases outside the gene matches: 10. This CDR3 has 16 residues. CDR1 MNHEY and CDR2 SVGEGT come from the germline V gene. The CDR3 is CASRKNRGADNSPLHF. CDR3 DNA: TGTGCCAGCAGGAAAAACAGGGGCGCCGATAATTCACCCCTCCACTTT.

This clonotype showed up just a few times. The chain couples TRBV4-2 to TRBJ2-2, with unresolved D. The CDR3 extends over 18 amino acids. Between the trimmed V and J ends, which lost 0 bases and 1 base, there was a span of 15 bases. Germline lookup yields CDR1 LGHNA and CDR2 YNFKEQ. Here the CDR3 DNA reads TGTGCCAGCAGCCAAGAGTCATATGCGTCCCTGAACACCGGGGAGCTGTTTTTT. Residues: CASSQESYASLNTGELFF.

This clonotype was detected a few times. J is TRBJ1-5 and V is TRBV7-2; weak D call: TRBD1 (6 bases). Trimming pared 5 bases from V and 9 bases from J, leaving 20 bases between. There are 15 residues in the CDR3. Germline CDR1 reads SGHTA; CDR2 reads FQGNSA. CDR3 in amino acids: CASSLQGTDQMPQHF. The CDR3 DNA follows: TGTGCCAGCAGCCTCCAGGGGACTGATCAGATGCCCCAGCATTTT.

This clonotype was observed many times. The junction departs from germline at one end; a sequencing error may be responsible. The rearrangement uses TRBV7-7 and TRBJ1-5; D call uncertain. Looked up from germline, CDR1 is SSHAT and CDR2 is FNYEAQ (reference sequence). The CDR3 has 13 amino acids. Here the CDR3 reads CASSLGSDQPQHF. The CDR3 nucleotides are TGTGCTAGCAGCTTGGGATCAGATCAGCCCCAGCATTTT.

CDR3 protein: CASSLHVQGETQYF. DNA of the CDR3: TGTGCCAGCAGCTTGCACGTTCAGGGTGAGACCCAGTACTTC. This chain uses TRBV5-5 with TRBJ2-5; weak D call: TRBD1 (5 bases). With 1 base removed from V and 5 bases from J, the gap between germline ends came to 12 bases. The CDR3 consists of 14 residues. Per the germline V gene, CDR1 is SGHKS and CDR2 is YYEKEE (reference sequence). The variable domain in full, with the rest retrieved from reference TRBV5-5 and TRBJ2-5, is DAGVTQSPTHLIKTRGQQVTLRCSPISGHKSVSWYQQVLGQGPQFIFQYYEKEERGRGNFPDRFSARQFPNYSSELNVNALLLGDSALYLCASSLHVQGETQYFGPGTRLLVL.

This clonotype was counted many times. The genes are TRBV4-3 and TRBJ2-5; D assignment may be TRBD1 or TRBD2 (5 bases each). CDR1 and CDR2 (germline): LGHNA, YSLEER. V lost 1 base, J lost 4 bases, and 10 bases lay in between. The CDR3 is 14 residues long. Written as DNA, the CDR3 is TGCGCCAGCAGCCAAGGCGGGCAGGGAGAGACCCAGTACTTC. Protein sequence: CASSQGGQGETQYF.

This clonotype was counted a single time. A much larger clone sits a single nucleotide away, making a read error possible. The chain has TRBV2 and TRBJ2-5; the D is unclear. This CDR3 has 14 residues. Germline-derived CDR1 and CDR2 are SNHLY and FYNNEI. CDR3 sequence (DNA): TGTACAGTGGCGTTCACCGGCACTGGGGAGACCCAGTACTTC. It codes for CTVAFTGTGETQYF.

The chain is built from TRBV7-7 and TRBJ2-5; D unclear. Germline V gives CDR1 SSHAT, CDR2 FNYEAQ (reference sequence). Deletions cut 1 base from V and 5 bases from J, with 14 bases between. The CDR3 consists of 15 residues. CDR3 sequence (DNA): TGTGCCAGCAGCTTAGTGGGCAGTGTGGGGGAGACCCAGTACTTC. Residues: CASSLVGSVGETQYF.

This clonotype was found a few times. The rearrangement joins TRBV25-1 to TRBJ1-2; 10 nucleotides match TRBD1. V lost 7 bases and J lost 4; bases outside the gene matches: 12. CDR3 length: 16 amino acids. Per germline, CDR1 MGHDK and CDR2 SYGVNS. CDR3 sequence (DNA): TGTGCCAGCACTCGATGCCAGGACAGGGGGATCTATGGCTACACCTTC. Translating it yields CASTRCQDRGIYGYTF.

The chain carries TRBV2 and TRBJ2-7; 9 nucleotides line up with TRBD1. V lost 9 bases and J lost 4; bases outside the gene matches: 7. The CDR3 totals 13 residues. Looked up from germline, CDR1 is SNHLY and CDR2 is FYNNEI. In DNA, the CDR3 is TGTGCCAGGGGACAGGGTCGGGGTTACGAGCAGTACGTC. This translates into CARGQGRGYEQYV.

This clonotype was counted only a few times. The chain joins TRBV9 to TRBJ1-2; D not certain. V dropped 0 bases and J dropped 10 bases, with 7 bases sitting between them. Germline CDR1 and CDR2: SGDLS and YYNGEE. This CDR3 is built from 11 residues. The CDR3 nucleotides read TGTGCCAGCAGCGTAGCTCTTGCCTACACCTTC. Encoded protein: CASSVALAYTF. Full variable domain (missing parts from reference TRBV9 and TRBJ1-2): DSGVTQTPKHLITATGQRVTLRCSPRSGDLSVYWYQQSLDQGLQFLIQYYNGEERAKGNILERFSAQQFPDLHSELNLSSLELGDSALYFCASSVALAYTFGSGTRLTVV.

This clonotype was seen only a few times. This sequence joins TRBV25-1 and TRBJ1-1, with unresolved D. This CDR3 region has 15 residues. Trimming shortened V by 1 base and J by 3 bases, and 12 bases separated the two germline ends. CDR1 MGHDK and CDR2 SYGVNS come from the germline V gene. CDR3 protein: CASSESGSLYTEAFF. The CDR3 DNA sequence: TGTGCCAGCAGTGAATCAGGCAGCCTATACACTGAAGCTTTCTTT. Variable domain in full (rest from reference TRBV25-1 and TRBJ1-1): EADIYQTPRYLVIGTGKKITLECSQTMGHDKMYWYQQDPGMELHLIHYSYGVNSTEKGDLSSESTVSRIRTEHFPLTLESARPSHTSQYLCASSESGSLYTEAFFGQGTRLTVV.

This sequence joins TRBV27 and TRBJ1-1, with D possibly TRBD1 on 5 matching bases. The length of the CDR3 is 16 residues. V lost 5 bases, J lost 4 bases, and 20 bases lay in between. Germline lookup yields CDR1 MNHEY and CDR2 SMNVEV (reference sequence). As DNA, the CDR3 is TGTGCCAGCAGTACCCCCCACCGGGGGAGGTCCACTGAAGCTTTCTTT. It is translated as CASSTPHRGRSTEAFF.

This clonotype was picked up a small number of times. The chain couples TRBV5-6 to TRBJ1-2; D possibly corresponds to TRBD1 (5 bases). Germline CDR1 SGHDT, CDR2 YYEEEE. V shed 3 bases and J shed 6 bases, with 6 bases lying between them. This CDR3 contains 11 residues. Written as DNA, the CDR3 is TGTGCCAGCAGCTGGGACGATGGCTACACCTTC. Amino acid sequence: CASSWDDGYTF.

This clonotype was detected many times. The chain uses TRBV20-1 and TRBJ2-3, with 7 bases that match TRBD1. Germline lookup yields CDR1 DFQATT and CDR2 SNEGSKA (reference sequence). This CDR3 is 14 amino acids long. The trim removed 6 bases at V and 1 base at J, leaving 7 bases unmatched. The CDR3 protein is CSALTGTGTDTQYF. CDR3 DNA sequence: TGCAGTGCCCTGACCGGGACAGGCACAGATACGCAGTATTTT.